The sequence of this T cell receptor (beta chain) was determined in a study of cytomegalovirus exposure and HLA in healthy donors. Regarding the study as a whole: A previous analysis found most TCR beta V segments productive roughly 87% or roughly 30% of the time. In a later analysis, TCR beta V- and J-gene trimming was associated with a missense DCLRE1C variant.

Concerning this clone: As yet, its antigen is unknown.

The V end lost 7 bases, the J end lost 0 bases, and 10 bases lay between the germline ends. The CDR3 loop spans 12 amino acids. Germline lookup yields CDR1 GTSNPN and CDR2 SVGIG (reference sequence). Primers: 60 Vbeta forward and 13 Jbeta reverse. Here immunoSEQ multiplex PCR was the method, and the copy in TCRdb shows in-frame clones only, minus some. The table includes roughly 180,000 clones, about 80% detected once. Sequencing was performed on PBMCs. The chain joins TRBV30 to TRBJ2-7; D is ambiguous. This TCR was recovered from a man aged 40-49 years in good health and CMV-seronegative. Written as DNA, the CDR3 is TGTGCCTTAAGCTCCATCTCCTACGAGCAGTACTTC. This translates into CALSSISYEQYF. Full variable domain (missing parts from reference TRBV30 and TRBJ2-7): SQTIHQWPATLVQPVGSPLSLECTVEGTSNPNLYWYRQAAGRGLQLLFYSVGIGQISSEVPQNLSASRPQDRQFILSSKKLLLSDSGFYLCALSSISYEQYFGPGTRLTVT.